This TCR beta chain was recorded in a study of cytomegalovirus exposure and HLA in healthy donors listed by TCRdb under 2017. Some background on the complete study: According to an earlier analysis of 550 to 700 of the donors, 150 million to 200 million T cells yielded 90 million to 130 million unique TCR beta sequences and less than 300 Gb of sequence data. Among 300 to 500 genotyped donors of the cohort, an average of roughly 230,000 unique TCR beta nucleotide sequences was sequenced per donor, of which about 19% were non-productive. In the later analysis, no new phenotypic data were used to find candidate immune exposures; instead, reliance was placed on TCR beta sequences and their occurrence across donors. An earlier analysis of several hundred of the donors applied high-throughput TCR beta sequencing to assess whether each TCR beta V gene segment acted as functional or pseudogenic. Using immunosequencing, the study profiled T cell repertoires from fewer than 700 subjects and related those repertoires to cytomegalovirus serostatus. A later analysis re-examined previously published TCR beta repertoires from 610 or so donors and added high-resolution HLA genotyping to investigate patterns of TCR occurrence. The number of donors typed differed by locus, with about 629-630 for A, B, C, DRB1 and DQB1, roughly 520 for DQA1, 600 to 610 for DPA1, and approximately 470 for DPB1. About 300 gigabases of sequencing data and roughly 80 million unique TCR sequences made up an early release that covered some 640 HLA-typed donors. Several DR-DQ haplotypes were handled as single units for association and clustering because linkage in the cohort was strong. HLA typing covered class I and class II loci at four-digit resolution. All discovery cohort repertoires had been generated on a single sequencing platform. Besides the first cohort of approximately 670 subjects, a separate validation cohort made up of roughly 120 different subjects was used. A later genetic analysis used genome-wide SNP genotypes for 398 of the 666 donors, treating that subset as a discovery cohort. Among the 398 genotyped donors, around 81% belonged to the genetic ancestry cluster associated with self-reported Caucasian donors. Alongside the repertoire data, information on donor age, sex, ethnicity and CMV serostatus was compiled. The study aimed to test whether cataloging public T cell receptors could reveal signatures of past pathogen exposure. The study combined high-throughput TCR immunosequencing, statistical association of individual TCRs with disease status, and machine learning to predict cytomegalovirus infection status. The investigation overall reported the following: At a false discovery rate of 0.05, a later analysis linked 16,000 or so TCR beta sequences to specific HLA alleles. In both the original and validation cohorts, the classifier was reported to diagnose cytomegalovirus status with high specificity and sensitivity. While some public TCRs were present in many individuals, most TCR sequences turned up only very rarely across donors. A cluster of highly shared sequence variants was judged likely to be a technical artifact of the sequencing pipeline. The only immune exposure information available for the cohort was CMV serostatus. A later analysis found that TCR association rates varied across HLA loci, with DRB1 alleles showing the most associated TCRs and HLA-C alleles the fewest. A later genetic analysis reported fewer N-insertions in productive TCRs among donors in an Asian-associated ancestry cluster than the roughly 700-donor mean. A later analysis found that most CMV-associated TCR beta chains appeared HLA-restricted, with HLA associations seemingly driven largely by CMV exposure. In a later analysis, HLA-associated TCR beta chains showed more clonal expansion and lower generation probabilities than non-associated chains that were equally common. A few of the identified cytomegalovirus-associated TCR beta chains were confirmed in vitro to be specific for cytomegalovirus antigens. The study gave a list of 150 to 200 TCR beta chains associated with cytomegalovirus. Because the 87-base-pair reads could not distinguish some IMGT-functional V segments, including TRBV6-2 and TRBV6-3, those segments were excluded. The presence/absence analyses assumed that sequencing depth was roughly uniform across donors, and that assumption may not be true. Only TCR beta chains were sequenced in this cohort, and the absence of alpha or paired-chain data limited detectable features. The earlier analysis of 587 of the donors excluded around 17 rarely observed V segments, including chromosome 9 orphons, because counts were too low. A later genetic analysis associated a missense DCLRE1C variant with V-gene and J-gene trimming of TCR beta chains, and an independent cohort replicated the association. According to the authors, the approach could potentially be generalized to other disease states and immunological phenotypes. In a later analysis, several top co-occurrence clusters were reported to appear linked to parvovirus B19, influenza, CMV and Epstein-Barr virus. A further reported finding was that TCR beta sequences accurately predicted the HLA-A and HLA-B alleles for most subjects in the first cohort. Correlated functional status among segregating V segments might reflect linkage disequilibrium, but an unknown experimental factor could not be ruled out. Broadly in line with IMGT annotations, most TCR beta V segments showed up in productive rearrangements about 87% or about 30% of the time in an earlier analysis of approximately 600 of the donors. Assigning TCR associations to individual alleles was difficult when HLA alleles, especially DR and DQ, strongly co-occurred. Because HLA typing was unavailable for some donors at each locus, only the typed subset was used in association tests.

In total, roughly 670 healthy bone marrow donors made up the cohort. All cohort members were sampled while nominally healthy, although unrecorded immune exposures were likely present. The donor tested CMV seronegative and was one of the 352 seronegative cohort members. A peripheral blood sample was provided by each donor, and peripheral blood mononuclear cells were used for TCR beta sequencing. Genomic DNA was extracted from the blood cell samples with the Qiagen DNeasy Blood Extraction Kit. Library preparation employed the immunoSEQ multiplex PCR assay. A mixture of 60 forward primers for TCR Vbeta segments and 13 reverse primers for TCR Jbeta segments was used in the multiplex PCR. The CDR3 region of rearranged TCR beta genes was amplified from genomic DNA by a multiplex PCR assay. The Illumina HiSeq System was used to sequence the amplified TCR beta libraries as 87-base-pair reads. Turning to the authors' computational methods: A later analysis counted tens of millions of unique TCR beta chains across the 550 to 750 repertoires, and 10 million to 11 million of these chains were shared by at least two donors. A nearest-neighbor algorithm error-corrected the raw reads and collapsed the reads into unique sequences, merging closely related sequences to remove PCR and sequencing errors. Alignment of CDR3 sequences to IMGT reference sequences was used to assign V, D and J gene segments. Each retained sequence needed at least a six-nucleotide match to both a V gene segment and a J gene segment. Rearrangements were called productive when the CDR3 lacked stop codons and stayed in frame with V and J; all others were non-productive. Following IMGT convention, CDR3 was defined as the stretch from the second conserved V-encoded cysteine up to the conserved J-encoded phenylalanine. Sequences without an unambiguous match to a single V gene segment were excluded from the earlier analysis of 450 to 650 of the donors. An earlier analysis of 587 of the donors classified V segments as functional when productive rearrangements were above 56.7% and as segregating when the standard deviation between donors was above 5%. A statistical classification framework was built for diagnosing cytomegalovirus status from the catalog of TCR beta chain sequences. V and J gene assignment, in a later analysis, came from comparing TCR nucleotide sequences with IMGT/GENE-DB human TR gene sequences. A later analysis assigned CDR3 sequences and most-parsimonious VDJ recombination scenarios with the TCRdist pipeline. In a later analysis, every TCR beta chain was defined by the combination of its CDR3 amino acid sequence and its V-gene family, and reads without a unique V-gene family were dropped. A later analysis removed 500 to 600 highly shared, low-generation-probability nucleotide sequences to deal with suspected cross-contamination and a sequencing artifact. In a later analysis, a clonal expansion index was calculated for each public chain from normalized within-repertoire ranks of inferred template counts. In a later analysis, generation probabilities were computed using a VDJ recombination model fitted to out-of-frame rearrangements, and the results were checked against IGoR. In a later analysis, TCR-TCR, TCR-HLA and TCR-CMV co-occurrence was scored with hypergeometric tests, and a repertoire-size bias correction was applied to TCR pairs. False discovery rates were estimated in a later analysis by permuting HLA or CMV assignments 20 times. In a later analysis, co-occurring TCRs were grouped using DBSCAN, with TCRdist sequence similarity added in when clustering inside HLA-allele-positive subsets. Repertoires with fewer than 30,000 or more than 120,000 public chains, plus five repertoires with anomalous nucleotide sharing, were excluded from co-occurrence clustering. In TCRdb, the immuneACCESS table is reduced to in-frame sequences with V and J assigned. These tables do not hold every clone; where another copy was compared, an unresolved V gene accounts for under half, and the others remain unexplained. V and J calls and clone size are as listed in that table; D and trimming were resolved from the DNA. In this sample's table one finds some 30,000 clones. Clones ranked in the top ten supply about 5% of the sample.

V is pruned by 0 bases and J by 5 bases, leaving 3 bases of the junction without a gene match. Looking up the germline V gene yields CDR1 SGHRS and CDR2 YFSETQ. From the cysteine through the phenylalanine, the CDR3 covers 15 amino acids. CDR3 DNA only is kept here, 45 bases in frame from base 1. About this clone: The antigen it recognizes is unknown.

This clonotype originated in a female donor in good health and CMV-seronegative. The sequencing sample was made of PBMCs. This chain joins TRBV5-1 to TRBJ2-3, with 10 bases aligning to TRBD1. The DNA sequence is TGCGCCAGCAGCTTGGGACAGGGGGCAATAGATACGCAGTATTTT. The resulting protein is CASSLGQGAIDTQYF.